The 26 T cell receptor beta chains below come from one sample, sequenced in a study of T cells in women clearing cervical HPV infection. Sequenced by immunoSEQ multiplex PCR; TCRdb stores in-frame clones only, minus some. Here the sample table reports about 39,000 clones. Sequenced: blood buffy coat. The receptors here all came from a woman aged 18-70 years with a cervical HPV16 infection that either progressed to CIN3+ or cleared (not recorded which).

The covered CDR3 bases are TGTGCCAGTAGCCGGGTGACTAATGAAAAA. The encoded protein is CASSRVTNEK. The entire CDR3 protein reads CASSRVTNEKLFF. The rearrangement joins TRBV19 to TRBJ1-4; D unclear. With the read ending 3 residues before the CDR3 end, the germline J gene is used to fill in that end. V was shortened by 6 bases and J by 2 bases, with 7 bases between the two germline ends. The CDR3 extends over 13 amino acids. Germline CDR1 reads LNHDA; CDR2 reads SQIVND (reference sequence).

Note on this clone: Sequencing ends 3 residues short of the CDR3 end; the germline J gene provides the rest. The chain uses TRBV7-3 and TRBJ2-3; possibly TRBD1 for D (6 bases). This CDR3 is 15 amino acids long. Germline V lookup: CDR1 SGHTA, CDR2 FQGTGA. CDR3 loop: CASSPSGTLQETQYF. CDR3 bases read: TGTGCCAGCAGCCCCTCCGGGACACTCCAAGAGACG.

In regard to this clone: With the read ending 3 residues before the CDR3 end, the germline J gene is used to fill in that end. The chain employs TRBV2 and TRBJ2-2; unclear D gene. V dropped 2 bases and J dropped 0 bases, with 10 bases sitting between them. The V gene's germline CDR1 is SNHLY and CDR2 FYNNEI. CDR3 length: 16 residues. This CDR3 is CASSEWRPANTGELFF. The part of the CDR3 DNA that was read is TGTGCCAGCAGTGAATGGCGGCCGGCGAACACCGGGGAG. The full variable domain, its missing parts supplied by reference TRBV2 and TRBJ2-2, is EPEVTQTPSHQVTQMGQEVILRCVPISNHLYFYWYRQILGQKVEFLVSFYNNEISEKSEIFDDQFSVERPDGSNFTLKIRSTKLEDSAMYFCASSEWRPANTGELFFGEGSRLTVL.

Comment on this clone: The read falls 3 residues short of the CDR3 end, and the missing part is taken from the germline J gene. This chain links TRBV19 with TRBJ1-1; D gene uncertain. CDR1 is LNHDA, CDR2 SQIVND, per germline (reference sequence). The CDR3 has 13 amino acids. The part of the CDR3 DNA that was read is TGTGCCAGTAGTATAACAGAGACGGCGGGC. The encoded protein is CASSITETAG. From start to end, the CDR3 is CASSITETAGAFF. Filled out from reference TRBV19 and TRBJ1-1, the complete variable domain reads DGGITQSPKYLFRKEGQNVTLSCEQNLNHDAMYWYRQDPGQGLRLIYYSQIVNDFQKGDIAEGYSVSREKKESFPLTVTSAQKNPTAFYLCASSITETAGAFFGQGTRLTVV.

As regards this clone: The read stops 3 residues short of the end of the CDR3; the missing end is completed from the germline J gene. This chain links TRBV24-1 with TRBJ2-1; 9 bases agree with TRBD1. The CDR3 extends over 16 amino acids. The germline gives CDR1 KGHDR, CDR2 SFDVKD. Germline trimming cut 1 base from V and 3 bases from J; bases unmatched to any gene: 3. CDR3 region: CATSDFSGQGYNEQFF. Partial CDR3 DNA: TGTGCCACCAGTGATTTTTCGGGACAGGGCTACAATGAG.

With regard to this clone: The read terminates 3 residues before the CDR3 end, so the remaining end is supplied by the germline J gene. This sequence joins TRBV5-1 and TRBJ2-5; a weak D match, TRBD1 (5 bases). Germline V lookup: CDR1 SGHRS, CDR2 YFSETQ. This CDR3 is 15 amino acids long. V shed 1 base and J shed 5 bases, with 15 bases lying between them. The part of the CDR3 DNA that was read is TGCGCCAGCAGCTTGTGGTCAGGGTCCGGGGAGACC. Its protein is CASSLWSGSGET. The CDR3, in full, reads CASSLWSGSGETQYF.

On this clone itself: The read falls 3 residues short of the CDR3 end, and the missing part is taken from the germline J gene. The chain recombines TRBV7-9 with TRBJ1-4, with D possibly TRBD1 on 5 matching bases. The CDR3 totals 15 residues. The germline gives CDR1 SEHNR, CDR2 FQNEAQ (reference sequence). This CDR3 reads CASSLLTGMNSPLFF. CDR3 DNA (partial): TGTGCCAGCAGCTTATTAACAGGAATGAATTCACCA.

On this clone: The read ends 3 residues early relative to the CDR3; the germline J gene fills the gap. This chain links TRBV2 with TRBJ2-7; D is perhaps TRBD1 (6 bases). The CDR3 is 13 amino acids. The germline V gene has CDR1 SNHLY and CDR2 FYNNEI. V was shortened by 6 bases and J by 2 bases, with 11 bases between the two germline ends. The sequenced part of the CDR3 DNA is TGTGCCAGCAGGAACCGGGACACCTACGAG. Amino acids: CASRNRDTYE. The full CDR3 reads CASRNRDTYEQYF.

To note about this clone: The CDR3 is cut off 3 residues early in the read; its end comes from the germline J gene. The chain carries TRBV7-9 and TRBJ1-2, with TRBD1 as a possible D gene (5 bases). Trimming stripped 2 bases from V and 2 bases from J, with 12 bases between. The CDR3 is made up of 15 amino acids. Germline values: CDR1 SEHNR, CDR2 FQNEAQ (reference sequence). The CDR3 DNA, read in part, is TGTGCCAGCAGCTTATTCGAAGGGGCCAACTATGGC. This encodes CASSLFEGANYG. The full CDR3 protein reads CASSLFEGANYGYTF.

About this clone: The read finishes 3 residues shy of the CDR3 end, and the germline J gene is used to complete it. The chain couples TRBV18 to TRBJ2-1, with no clear D. Trimming removed 3 bases at V and 9 bases at J, with 6 bases between. The CDR3 contains 11 residues. Germline-derived CDR1 and CDR2 are KGHSH and LQKENI. The sequenced CDR3 bases are TGTGCCAGCTCACCTTCAGGTGAG. Translation: CASSPSGE. The full CDR3 sequence reads CASSPSGEQFF.

The CDR3 protein is CASSYYQGRNSPLFF. CDR3 bases read: TGTGCCAGCAGCTATTACCAGGGTCGGAATTCACCA. This sequence joins TRBV11-2 and TRBJ1-4; TRBD1 might be the D (5 bases). Read coverage stops 3 residues before the CDR3 terminus; the germline J gene supplies the remainder. The germline gives CDR1 SGHAT, CDR2 FQNNGV. CDR3 length equals 15 residues.

For this clone: The read finishes 3 residues shy of the CDR3 end, and the germline J gene is used to complete it. The chain carries TRBV16 and TRBJ1-6; no clear D gene. Germline V lookup: CDR1 KGHSY, CDR2 FQNENV. The CDR3 loop spans 15 amino acids. V gave up 0 bases and J gave up 5 bases, with 8 bases separating them. Partial CDR3 DNA: TGTGCCAGCAGCCAATCGCCGGGGAATAATTCACCC. Its translation: CASSQSPGNNSP. From start to end, the CDR3 is CASSQSPGNNSPLHF.

Turning to this clone: The read terminates 3 residues ahead of where the CDR3 ends, so the germline J gene completes it. The chain joins TRBV7-6 to TRBJ2-5; 11 bases are shared with TRBD1. V was clipped by 1 base and J by 2 bases; unmatched bases: 3. The CDR3 runs 16 residues. The germline V gene encodes CDR1 SGHVS and CDR2 FNYEAQ. CDR3 amino acids: CASSLGGQGAQETQYF. CDR3 DNA (partial): TGTGCCAGCAGCTTAGGCGGACAGGGGGCGCAAGAGACC.

As regards this clone: The read comes to an end 3 residues before the CDR3 does, leaving the germline J gene to fill in the end. The V gene is TRBV30, the J gene TRBJ1-5; 7 bases fit TRBD1. This CDR3 is built from 13 residues. Germline V CDR1 and CDR2: GTSNPN, SVGIG (reference sequence). J was trimmed by 4 bases and V by 5 bases; bases with no gene match: 5. The part of the CDR3 DNA that was read is TGTGCCTGGTCCGGGACAGAGAATCAGCCC. Amino acid sequence: CAWSGTENQP. The full CDR3 reads CAWSGTENQPQHF.

Worth noting for this clone: The read stops 3 residues short of the end of the CDR3; the missing end is completed from the germline J gene. The chain joins TRBV20-1 to TRBJ2-3, with TRBD2 identical over 7 bases. This CDR3 comprises 13 residues. Germline CDR1 reads DFQATT; CDR2 reads SNEGSKA (reference sequence). This CDR3 is CSARFLAVETQYF. The sequenced CDR3 bases are TGCAGTGCTAGATTCCTAGCGGTAGAGACG.

On this clone itself: The CDR3 end is not reached by the read, which stops 3 residues before it; the germline J gene fills it in. The chain recombines TRBV19 with TRBJ1-5; TRBD1 matches at 7 bases. Unmatched junction bases numbered 4, after V lost 5 bases and J lost 0 bases. The germline CDR1 and CDR2 sequences are LNHDA and SQIVND (reference sequence). The CDR3 has 15 residues. CDR3 in amino acids: CASSGTAYSNQPQHF. The sequenced part of the CDR3 DNA is TGTGCCAGTAGTGGGACAGCCTATAGCAATCAGCCC.

As for this clone: The CDR3 end falls 3 residues outside the read, so it is completed with the germline J gene. This chain uses TRBV2 with TRBJ1-2; D might be TRBD1 (6 bases). V gave up 4 bases and J gave up 4 bases, with 10 bases separating them. CDR1 is SNHLY and CDR2 is FYNNEI in the germline V gene. The CDR3 consists of 13 residues. CDR3 bases read: TGTGCCAGCAGTGTACAGGGAACCTATGGC. Protein: CASSVQGTYG. The whole CDR3 protein is CASSVQGTYGYTF.

Concerning this clone: With the read ending 3 residues before the CDR3 end, the germline J gene is used to fill in that end. The chain combines TRBV2 with TRBJ2-1; 9 bases agree with TRBD2. V lost 6 bases, J lost 7 bases, and 7 bases stayed unmatched. In germline, CDR1 is SNHLY, CDR2 FYNNEI. This CDR3 region has 14 residues. The CDR3 here is CASRGSGSWNEQFF. The sequenced CDR3 bases are TGTGCCAGCAGGGGTAGCGGGAGCTGGAATGAG.

Turning to this clone: The read halts 3 residues ahead of the CDR3 end, with the missing end drawn from the germline J gene. The rearrangement links TRBV30 to TRBJ1-4; no clear D. The CDR3 length is 12 residues. Germline loops: CDR1 GTSNPN, CDR2 SVGIG (reference sequence). Trimming stripped 2 bases from V and 7 bases from J, with 8 bases between. CDR3 region: CAWSINSEKLFF. The covered CDR3 bases are TGTGCCTGGAGTATTAACTCTGAAAAA.

To note about this clone: From the germline J gene comes the end of the CDR3, since the read stops 3 residues before it. The rearrangement uses TRBV7-3 and TRBJ1-1; the match to TRBD1 covers 9 bases. V trimming: 5 bases; J trimming: 5 bases; junction bases outside the gene matches: 6. Germline V lookup: CDR1 SGHTA, CDR2 FQGTGA. This CDR3 comprises 14 residues. The CDR3 bases that were read are TGTGCCAGCAGCCGCGGGGACAGGGAGACTGAA. Protein product: CASSRGDRETE. The entire CDR3 protein reads CASSRGDRETEAFF.

Remarks on this clone: The read stops 3 residues short of the end of the CDR3; the missing end is completed from the germline J gene. The rearrangement joins TRBV5-1 to TRBJ2-3; 7 positions match TRBD2. Losses at the gene ends were 4 bases for V and 2 bases for J; bases not matched to a gene: 7. Germline V gives CDR1 SGHRS, CDR2 YFSETQ. The CDR3 loop spans 15 amino acids. The CDR3: CASSVLAAITDTQYF. The CDR3 DNA, read in part, is TGCGCCAGCAGCGTCCTAGCGGCCATCACAGATACG.

About this clone itself: Read data end 3 residues before the CDR3 end; the end is taken from the germline J gene. The chain recombines TRBV6-2 or TRBV6-3 with TRBJ2-2, with D perhaps TRBD1 (5 bases). There are 15 residues in the CDR3. Germline CDR1 is MNHEY and CDR2 is SVGEGT. CDR3 amino acids: CASSLPTDFNEKLFF. The sequenced part of the CDR3 DNA is TGTGCCAGCAGCCTACCGACAGACTTTAATGAAAAG.

With respect to this clone: The CDR3 end is not reached by the read, which stops 3 residues before it; the germline J gene fills it in. The V and J genes are TRBV7-3 and TRBJ2-3; D is possibly TRBD2 (5 bases). The CDR3 runs to 15 residues. V was pared by 1 base and J by 4 bases, with 12 bases between. CDR1 is SGHTA and CDR2 is FQGTGA in the germline V gene. The covered CDR3 bases are TGTGCCAGCAGCTTAAATGGGTACGGGGCAGATACG. Translation gives CASSLNGYGADT. The full-length CDR3 reads as CASSLNGYGADTQYF.

Regarding this clone: The read stops 3 residues short of the end of the CDR3; the missing end is completed from the germline J gene. The rearrangement joins TRBV10-1 to TRBJ2-2; D might be TRBD2 (6 bases). The CDR3 is made up of 19 amino acids. Germline loops: CDR1 WNHNN, CDR2 SYGVQD (reference sequence). CDR3 sequence reads: CASSERGILQSSYNSPLFF. The sequenced part of the CDR3 DNA is TGCGCCAGCAGTGAGCGCGGGATCCTACAAAGCTCCTATAATTCACCG.

The part of the CDR3 DNA that was read is TGTGCCAGCAGGGTGGGGGCAGGTACGGTCTATGGC. It encodes CASRVGAGTVYG. The whole CDR3 sequence is CASRVGAGTVYGYTF. V and J are TRBV28 and TRBJ1-2; a possible D gene is TRBD1 (6 bases). The read comes to an end 3 residues before the CDR3 does, leaving the germline J gene to fill in the end. The length of the CDR3 is 15 residues. Trimming removed 6 bases from V and 4 bases from J, with 18 bases in between. CDR1 is MDHEN, CDR2 SYDVKM, per germline.

As regards this clone: Read data end 3 residues before the CDR3 end; the end is taken from the germline J gene. The chain recombines TRBV28 with TRBJ2-7; TRBD2 matches 10 bases. Germline CDR1 reads MDHEN; CDR2 reads SYDVKM. This CDR3 spans 14 amino acids. The V gene end was trimmed by 7 bases and the J gene end by 6 bases; junction bases not matched to a gene: 9. The CDR3 DNA, read in part, is TGTGCCAGCATCGGAAGCGGGGGGGCCACCGAG. Translated: CASIGSGGATE. The CDR3 in full is CASIGSGGATEQYF.